The 20 T cell receptor beta chains listed next were all sequenced from one sample in a study of CD8 T cells in ankylosing spondylitis. Findings and limits, study-wide: Typical of ankylosing spondylitis blood, it appeared, was a TCR beta motif of eight highly homologous variants.

No antigens are known for them. TCRdb reprocessed the 5' RACE reads with MiXCR, giving one entry per CDR3 protein. The table includes 220,000 or so distinct CDR3 sequences, around 17% detected once. Specimen: blood, either unsorted or a sorted T cell fraction (not recorded which). Receptors were obtained from a male donor with ankylosing spondylitis.

This rearrangement joins TRBV7-2 to TRBJ2-1; D uncertain. This CDR3 contains 13 residues. Trimming left V 5 bases short and J 6 bases short, with 11 bases between. The germline V gene encodes CDR1 SGHTA and CDR2 FQGNSA. CDR3 coding DNA: TGTGCCAGCAGCCTTCCACCGGTCAATGAGCAGTTCTTC. Protein: CASSLPPVNEQFF.

The rearrangement joins TRBV4-1 to TRBJ1-4; 10 bases map to TRBD1. Germline CDR1 MGHRA, CDR2 YSYEKL. Trimming removed 1 base from V and 8 bases from J; junction bases left unmatched: 4. This CDR3 has 15 amino acids. The CDR3 nucleotides are TGCGCCAGCAGCCAAGGACAGGGGGCAGGGGAAAAACTGTTTTTT. It is translated as CASSQGQGAGEKLFF.

This clonotype was recorded at least ten times. The rearrangement uses TRBV12-3 or TRBV12-4 and TRBJ2-1, with TRBD1 matching over 8 bases. The V and J ends lost 6 bases and 9 bases, in that order; junction bases with no gene match: 13. CDR3 size: 15 residues. CDR3 coding DNA: TGTGCCAGCAGCCCCCGGACAGGGAATGCGGGTGAGCAGTTCTTC. Protein product: CASSPRTGNAGEQFF.

This clonotype turned up a few times. The chain combines TRBV7-9 with TRBJ1-1; D not certain. V gave up 5 bases and J gave up 7 bases, with 8 bases separating them. CDR1 is SEHNR, CDR2 FQNEAQ, per germline (reference sequence). CDR3 size: 11 residues. As DNA, the CDR3 is TGTGCCAGCAGCCAACTTAATGAAGCTTTCTTT. Translating it yields CASSQLNEAFF.

V usage is TRBV19 and J usage is TRBJ2-3, with 9 bases identical to TRBD2. CDR3 length equals 13 residues. The junction had 1 base not matched to a gene; V was cut back by 3 bases and J by 6 bases. Germline CDR1 and CDR2: LNHDA and SQIVND (reference sequence). This chain's CDR3 is CASSMREGDTQYF. CDR3 DNA: TGTGCCAGTAGTATGCGGGAGGGGGATACGCAGTATTTT.

This clonotype has a count of ten or more. V is TRBV12-3 or TRBV12-4 and J is TRBJ2-7, with D uncertain. V was shortened by 6 bases and J by 4 bases, with 10 bases between the two germline ends. The CDR3 has 12 residues. CDR3 residues: CASSLYRYEQYF. CDR3 sequence (DNA): TGTGCCAGCAGCCTCTACCGATACGAGCAGTACTTC.

The CDR3 spells CASSLRGGELRGYTF. The DNA for the CDR3 is TGTGCCAGCAGCTTGCGGGGAGGGGAGTTGCGGGGCTACACCTTC. The chain has TRBV5-6 and TRBJ1-2, with a weak D call TRBD1 (5 bases). The CDR3 has 15 residues. Germline-derived CDR1 and CDR2 are SGHDT and YYEEEE. V lost 1 base and J 8 bases, leaving 18 bases between the germline ends.

The rearrangement links TRBV6-5 to TRBJ1-3; perhaps TRBD1 as D (5 bases). V was shortened by 0 bases and J by 4 bases, with 10 bases between the two germline ends. The germline CDR1 and CDR2 sequences are MNHEY and SVGAGI. This CDR3 is built from 15 residues. CDR3 in amino acids: CASSYSRQGGNTIYF. The CDR3 nucleotides read TGTGCCAGCAGTTACTCGCGGCAGGGCGGAAACACCATATATTTT.

The rearrangement uses TRBV7-8 and TRBJ2-7, with 8 nucleotides matching TRBD1. The CDR3 sequence is 16 residues long. Germline V lookup: CDR1 SGHVS, CDR2 FQNEAQ. With V trimmed by 2 bases and J by 7 bases, 13 bases remained unmatched. The DNA of the CDR3 is TGTGCCAGCAGCTTAACAACTCCCGGGACAGGTTATGAGCAGTACTTC. Translated, it gives CASSLTTPGTGYEQYF.

The genes are TRBV9 and TRBJ2-2; a possible D gene is TRBD2 (6 bases). Trimming shortened V by 3 bases and J by 3 bases, and 12 bases separated the two germline ends. Per germline, CDR1 SGDLS and CDR2 YYNGEE. The CDR3 is 15 residues long. The CDR3 reads CASSEAGTYTGELFF. CDR3 bases: TGTGCCAGCAGCGAGGCGGGAACTTACACCGGGGAGCTGTTTTTT.

The chain is built from TRBV2 and TRBJ2-1; TRBD2 matches 8 bases. Per germline, CDR1 SNHLY and CDR2 FYNNEI. Trimming at V came to 7 bases and at J to 4 bases, leaving 9 bases not matched to a gene. The CDR3 has 15 amino acids. The CDR3 coding sequence is TGTGCCAGCACCCCCCGGGGGGGCGTATACAATGAGCAGTTCTTC. It encodes CASTPRGGVYNEQFF.

This clonotype was seen a handful of times. This chain uses TRBV2 with TRBJ1-6; tentatively, D is TRBD1 (6 bases). The CDR3 has 15 residues. Germline V gives CDR1 SNHLY, CDR2 FYNNEI. Trimming removed 4 bases from V and 13 bases from J, with 20 bases in between. CDR3 nucleotides: TGTGCCAGCAGTGCGGGGGCTGACAGCGACGTCCCCCTCCACTTT. Amino acid sequence: CASSAGADSDVPLHF.

This rearrangement joins TRBV6-5 to TRBJ1-1; maybe TRBD1 (5 bases). The CDR3 totals 14 residues. V dropped 0 bases and J dropped 8 bases, with 13 bases sitting between them. Germline V gene sequence: CDR1 MNHEY, CDR2 SVGAGI. CDR3 residues: CASSYSGPEGEAFF. CDR3 in DNA: TGTGCCAGCAGTTACTCGGGGCCCGAGGGGGAAGCTTTCTTT.

This clonotype occurred many times. The rearrangement links TRBV12-3 or TRBV12-4 to TRBJ1-1; D not resolved. This CDR3 is built from 12 residues. V gave up 0 bases and J gave up 4 bases, with 3 bases separating them. The CDR3 nucleotides are TGTGCCAGCAGTTTAGCGCCCACTGAAGCTTTCTTT. This sequence encodes CASSLAPTEAFF.

This clonotype was found a few times. CDR3 in DNA: TGTGCCAGCAGTTTGGAAGGGGCATACAATGAGCAGTTCTTC. It specifies CASSLEGAYNEQFF. The genes are TRBV28 and TRBJ2-1, with D possibly being TRBD1 (5 bases). The CDR3 runs 14 residues. Germline CDR1 is MDHEN and CDR2 is SYDVKM. V lost 3 bases and J 4 bases, leaving 10 bases between the germline ends.

The rearrangement joins TRBV7-9 to TRBJ1-4, with D possibly matching TRBD1 (5 bases). The CDR3 contains 14 residues. V was pared by 5 bases and J by 8 bases, with 15 bases between. Germline V gene lookup returns CDR1 SEHNR and CDR2 FQNEAQ (reference sequence). CDR3 amino acids: CASSGTGDEEKLFF. The DNA of the CDR3 is TGTGCCAGCAGCGGAACGGGGGACGAAGAAAAACTGTTTTTT.

The chain is built from TRBV12-3 or TRBV12-4 and TRBJ2-7; D is possibly TRBD2 (5 bases). This CDR3 contains 18 residues. V was cut by 2 bases and J by 2 bases, with 22 bases left in between. CDR3 residues: CASSLMSRRAVPAYEQYF. The CDR3 DNA follows: TGTGCCAGCAGTTTAATGTCCAGGCGGGCAGTTCCAGCCTACGAGCAGTACTTC.

J is TRBJ1-2 and V is TRBV6-1, with D maybe TRBD1 (6 bases). The germline gives CDR1 MNHNS, CDR2 SASEGT. V lost 2 bases to trimming and J lost 8 bases, with 15 bases between them. The CDR3 is made up of 14 amino acids. The CDR3 protein is CASSEFLAGEGYTF. Here the CDR3 DNA reads TGTGCCAGCAGTGAATTCCTGGCAGGGGAGGGCTACACCTTC.

This clonotype has just a few counts. The chain couples TRBV28 to TRBJ2-1; 7 bases agree with TRBD2. The CDR3 has 16 amino acids. Per the germline V gene, CDR1 is MDHEN and CDR2 is SYDVKM. J was trimmed by 2 bases and V by 2 bases; bases with no gene match: 6. The CDR3 loop is CASSLIIGTTYNEQFF. CDR3 nucleotides: TGTGCCAGCAGTTTAATCATAGGGACTACCTACAATGAGCAGTTCTTC.

This clonotype showed up many times. CDR3 in amino acids: CASSSTTGYYGYTF. The CDR3, as DNA: TGTGCCAGCAGCTCCACGACAGGTTACTATGGCTACACCTTC. The V call is TRBV12-3 or TRBV12-4, the J call TRBJ1-2, with D perhaps matching TRBD1 (6 bases). CDR3 length: 14 residues. Trimming removed 6 bases from V and 3 bases from J, with 14 bases in between.